The entry that follows covers one T cell receptor beta chain sequence. The sample originates from a study of T cells expressing NK-cell markers. Reanalyzing the 5' RACE reads, TCRdb keeps one entry per CDR3 protein, without DNA. Its table records 550,000 to 600,000 distinct CDR3 sequences. The germline V gene has CDR1 MNHEY and CDR2 SVGAGI. CDR3 length: 16 residues. This TCR derives from a man between 18 and 29 years old in good health. Sequencing was done on a sample of blood T cells: a sorted CD56 or NKG2C T cell subset, CD4+ or CD8+ T cells, or bulk PBMC T cells (not recorded which). This chain links TRBV6-5 with TRBJ1-1; no DNA is available, so the TRBD1 call from TCRdb remains unchecked. The chain's CDR3 is CASSYPPGQPNTEAFF.